The 15 T cell receptor beta chains given below trace back to one sample, sequenced in a study of T cell repertoires and HLA-DP antigens. Sequenced by immunoSEQ multiplex PCR; TCRdb stores in-frame clones only, minus some. The table lists some 110,000 clones, around 92% of them singletons. Antigens of these TCRs are unknown. The sequenced sample consisted of CD4+ T cells from PBMCs. Receptors were obtained from a woman under 30 in good health and CMV-seronegative.

This clone came up once. The gene calls are TRBV7-2 and TRBJ2-5; D remains ambiguous. CDR1 is SGHTA and CDR2 is FQGNSA in the germline V gene. This CDR3 has 15 amino acids. V lost 2 bases and J 1 base, leaving 11 bases between the germline ends. CDR3 DNA sequence: TGTGCCAGCAGCTTATATTTGCTTTTCCAAGAGACCCAGTACTTC. Protein: CASSLYLLFQETQYF. The full variable domain, its missing parts supplied by reference TRBV7-2 and TRBJ2-5, is GAGVSQSPSNKVTEKGKDVELRCDPISGHTALYWYRQSLGQGLEFLIYFQGNSAPDKSGLPSDRFSAERTGGSVSTLTIQRTQQEDSAVYLCASSLYLLFQETQYFGPGTRLLVL.

This clone was detected only once. The V gene is TRBV15, the J gene TRBJ2-1; maybe TRBD2 (5 bases). Trimming took off 9 bases at V and 5 bases at J, with 14 bases between the two ends. The V gene's germline CDR1 is LNHNV and CDR2 YYDKDF (reference sequence). The CDR3 totals 13 residues. CDR3 sequence (DNA): TGTGCCACGCAGACGGGGTACGACAATGAGCAGTTCTTC. It specifies CATQTGYDNEQFF. Looking up the rest from reference TRBV15 and TRBJ2-1 gives the full variable domain: DAMVIQNPRYQVTQFGKPVTLSCSQTLNHNVMYWYQQKSSQAPKLLFHYYDKDFNNEADTPDNFQSRRPNTSFCFLDIRSPGLGDTAMYLCATQTGYDNEQFFGPGTRLTVL.

V is TRBV7-9 and J is TRBJ2-3, with 9 bases matching TRBD1. The CDR3 runs 19 residues. Germline trimming cut 5 bases from V and 2 bases from J; bases unmatched to any gene: 17. The V gene's germline CDR1 is SEHNR and CDR2 FQNEAQ (reference sequence). CDR3 bases: TGTGCCAGCAGCCCCGGGACAGGGAGGGGCTCGGGGCCCACAGATACGCAGTATTTT. It specifies CASSPGTGRGSGPTDTQYF.

This chain joins TRBV18 and TRBJ1-5; 9 bases are a match to TRBD1. V lost 3 bases, J lost 6 bases, and 3 bases stayed unmatched. From germline, CDR1 is KGHSH and CDR2 LQKENI. There are 14 residues in the CDR3. CDR3 residues: CASSPDRGGQPQHF. The CDR3 region has the DNA TGTGCCAGCTCACCGGACAGGGGAGGTCAGCCCCAGCATTTT.

The V and J genes are TRBV4-1 and TRBJ1-3; no reliable D call. Germline CDR1 MGHRA, CDR2 YSYEKL. The CDR3 length is 15 residues. V dropped 4 bases and J dropped 8 bases, with 18 bases sitting between them. The CDR3 DNA is TGCGCCAGCAGCCCGTCCCGCCCTATACGGGACACCATATATTTT. As protein: CASSPSRPIRDTIYF.

This chain joins TRBV5-5 and TRBJ2-2; 10 nucleotides match TRBD1. Germline V gene sequence: CDR1 SGHKS, CDR2 YYEKEE (reference sequence). Trimming cost V 3 bases and J 2 bases; bases outside gene matches: 1. The CDR3 consists of 15 residues. The CDR3 spells CASSSTGGNTGELFF. The DNA of the CDR3 is TGTGCCAGCAGCTCGACAGGGGGCAACACCGGGGAGCTGTTTTTT. Filled out from reference TRBV5-5 and TRBJ2-2, the complete variable domain reads DAGVTQSPTHLIKTRGQQVTLRCSPISGHKSVSWYQQVLGQGPQFIFQYYEKEERGRGNFPDRFSARQFPNYSSELNVNALLLGDSALYLCASSSTGGNTGELFFGEGSRLTVL.

The genes are TRBV7-3 and TRBJ1-4, with TRBD1 matching 9 bases. Germline CDR1 reads SGHTA; CDR2 reads FQGTGA. V gave up 5 bases and J gave up 5 bases; unmatched junction bases: 6. The CDR3 has 15 residues. CDR3 coding DNA: TGTGCCAGCAGCCAAACAGGGGGCGCAAATGAAAAACTGTTTTTT. Amino acid sequence: CASSQTGGANEKLFF.

This clone was found once. This sequence joins TRBV7-2 and TRBJ1-3; D ambiguous. V was shortened by 6 bases and J by 0 bases, with 6 bases between the two germline ends. The CDR3 loop spans 13 amino acids. Germline loops: CDR1 SGHTA, CDR2 FQGNSA. The CDR3 DNA is TGTGCCAGCAGAACAATCTCTGGAAACACCATATATTTT. Translation gives CASRTISGNTIYF.

The J gene is TRBJ2-5, the V gene TRBV7-2; 8 bases map to TRBD1. The germline gives CDR1 SGHTA, CDR2 FQGNSA. V shed 4 bases and J 4 bases; nucleotides not matched to a gene: 8. CDR3 length: 15 amino acids. In DNA form, the CDR3 reads TGTGCCAGCAGCTCAGGCAGGGGGCGGAGAGAGACCCAGTACTTC. This codes for CASSSGRGRRETQYF.

The DNA for the CDR3 is TGTGCCAGCAGCTTAGGGCTTAACCTCGGTGATACGCAGTATTTT. Protein sequence: CASSLGLNLGDTQYF. The chain has TRBV7-2 and TRBJ2-3; no definite D call. CDR3 length: 15 residues. Germline CDR1 is SGHTA and CDR2 is FQGNSA. V was pared by 1 base and J by 6 bases, with 14 bases between.

The V gene is TRBV11-2, the J gene TRBJ1-1, with TRBD1 identical over 9 bases. V shed 6 bases and J 9 bases; nucleotides not matched to a gene: 14. This CDR3 comprises 15 residues. Per the germline V gene, CDR1 is SGHAT and CDR2 is FQNNGV. The CDR3 DNA is TGTGCCAGCAGATCGTCCCGGGACAGGGATAGGAAAGCTTTCTTT. Translated, it gives CASRSSRDRDRKAFF.

The rearrangement links TRBV2 to TRBJ2-1; the D is unclear. The CDR3 runs to 11 residues. CDR1 and CDR2 from the germline V gene are SNHLY and FYNNEI. The germline V and J ends were trimmed by 5 bases and 6 bases, with 5 bases remaining between them. The CDR3 coding sequence is TGTGCCAGCAGTATTATCAATGAGCAGTTCTTC. It is translated as CASSIINEQFF.

The chain has TRBV5-1 and TRBJ2-7; 7 bases are shared with TRBD1. The V segment lost 4 bases and the J segment 5 bases; nucleotides outside the gene matches: 9. The CDR3 spans 14 residues. Germline values: CDR1 SGHRS, CDR2 YFSETQ. The DNA for the CDR3 is TGCGCCAGCAGCCCCGGGACAGTAAACCACGAGCAGTACTTC. Residues: CASSPGTVNHEQYF.

This clone was seen only once. The chain couples TRBV18 to TRBJ1-1; D is unresolved. This CDR3 comprises 15 residues. With 3 bases removed from V and 4 bases from J, the gap between germline ends came to 15 bases. In germline, CDR1 is KGHSH, CDR2 LQKENI. The CDR3: CASSPREGISTEAFF. As DNA, the CDR3 is TGTGCCAGCTCACCTCGGGAAGGGATCTCCACTGAAGCTTTCTTT. The whole variable domain, remainder taken from reference TRBV18 and TRBJ1-1, is NAGVMQNPRHLVRRRGQEARLRCSPMKGHSHVYWYRQLPEEGLKFMVYLQKENIIDESGMPKERFSAEFPKEGPSILRIQQVVRGDSAAYFCASSPREGISTEAFFGQGTRLTVV.

On this clone: The junction departs from germline at one end; a sequencing error may be responsible. The rearrangement uses TRBV6-6 and TRBJ2-7, with a possible D match to TRBD1 (6 bases). Germline CDR1 reads MNHNY; CDR2 reads SVGAGI (reference sequence). The CDR3 has 14 residues. The CDR3 DNA is TGTGCCGGCAGTTACGCGGACAGTCCCTACGAGCAGTACTTC. Translating gives CAGSYADSPYEQYF.